This entry is about one TCR beta chain. These data belong to a study of blood T cell repertoires in COVID-19. Study overall: Specimens from acute and convalescent COVID-19 originated in the United States, Italy and Spain. Sources were T cells, B-cell-depleted T cells, or PBMCs; the material itself was cDNA or gDNA.

The authors' processing: For nucleated cells, counts were estimated from reference gene primer amplification. Sequenced by immunoSEQ multiplex PCR; TCRdb stores in-frame clones only, minus some. V, J and clone size are taken as reported in that table, and D and trimming were inferred from the DNA itself. The data contain 110,000 to 150,000 clones, 75% to 85% of them singletons. The CDR3 covers 12 residues. V gave up 11 bases and J gave up 10 bases; unmatched junction bases: 7. Germline lookup yields CDR1 LNHDA and CDR2 SQIVND (reference sequence). This receptor was taken from a man aged 60 to 69 with active or convalescent COVID-19. The specimen was peripheral blood. The chain couples TRBV19 to TRBJ1-6; 8 positions agree with TRBD1. CDR3 sequence reads: CAAGQGASPLHF. The CDR3 nucleotides read TGTGCCGCTGGACAGGGAGCCTCACCCCTCCACTTT. Filled out from reference TRBV19 and TRBJ1-6, the complete variable domain reads DGGITQSPKYLFRKEGQNVTLSCEQNLNHDAMYWYRQDPGQGLRLIYYSQIVNDFQKGDIAEGYSVSREKKESFPLTVTSAQKNPTAFYLCAAGQGASPLHFGNGTRLTVT.